These T cell receptor beta chains were read from a single sample in a study of shared clonotypes between healthy human individuals. This table comes from immunoSEQ multiplex PCR, and its TCRdb copy is limited to in-frame clones, with some not included. The data contain 2 million to 2.5 million clones, nearly 97% of them seen just once; the ten biggest clones take up around 0.13%. Sequencing used naive CD4+ T cells sorted from blood. These receptors came from a man between 18 and 35 years old in good health. Each CDR3 is given without its conserved first and last residue. A D gene is named only where the DNA matches it firmly.

v_call	j_call	d_call	cdr3_aa
TRBV5-1	TRBJ2-3	NA	ASSWTFPADTQY
TRBV5-1	TRBJ2-2	TRBD2	ASSLAGLAQTGELF
TRBV7-3	TRBJ2-3	NA	ASSLGVTDTQY
TRBV7-3	TRBJ1-6	NA	ASSQQGIGSPLH
TRBV4-1	TRBJ1-1	NA	ASSRSKLLNTEAF
TRBV6-1	TRBJ2-7	NA	ASSDQGYEQY
TRBV4-3	TRBJ2-3	TRBD1	ASSHPKGGQGTDTQY
TRBV6-6	TRBJ2-3	TRBD2	ASSYPIAGVGDTQY
TRBV6-5	TRBJ2-5	NA	ASQLGPIPTETQY
TRBV2	TRBJ1-1	NA	ASTVFNTEAF
TRBV7-9	TRBJ2-1	NA	ASSPSLRDEQF
TRBV4-3	TRBJ2-2	NA	ASSQDSFFGELF
TRBV18	TRBJ2-7	NA	ASSPRGAPTLYEQY
TRBV10-3	TRBJ2-5	TRBD1	AINEGQGPETQY
TRBV4-1	TRBJ1-4	NA	ASSQADSRLEKLF
TRBV4-2	TRBJ1-5	NA	ASSQQAGDQPQH
TRBV6-1	TRBJ1-2	TRBD1	ASSGQGDYGYT
TRBV14	TRBJ2-1	NA	ASSQDMGYQHFNEQF
TRBV29-1	TRBJ2-5	TRBD2	SVEGWGLAGVEETQY
TRBV6-1	TRBJ1-2	NA	ASSEYAGLYGYT
TRBV27	TRBJ2-1	NA	ASSHGLPTYNEQF
TRBV2	TRBJ2-7	NA	ASSEQGLNEQY
TRBV21-1	TRBJ2-5	NA	ASTKGPGGETQY
TRBV30	TRBJ2-3	TRBD2	AWSVSGGARDTQY
TRBV5-1	TRBJ2-3	NA	ASSLAPQDTQY
TRBV9	TRBJ2-3	TRBD2	ASSLIAGAITDTQY
TRBV7-8	TRBJ1-2	TRBD1	ASSLGQGASSDGYT
TRBV5-1	TRBJ2-7	TRBD2	ASSFLAGAYEQY
TRBV2	TRBJ1-4	NA	ASSRDPAEKLF
TRBV5-1	TRBJ2-5	TRBD2	ASSLVPGGRETQY
TRBV19	TRBJ1-1	TRBD1	ASSEDRANTEAF
TRBV6-5	TRBJ2-7	TRBD1	ASRTGDRGTYEQY